This T cell receptor beta chain was sequenced for a study of T cell clonality in common variable immunodeficiency. Study findings and constraints: Reportedly, TCR beta sequences from common variable immunodeficiency showed fewer deletions and N-nucleotide insertions. Repertoire-complication correlations in CVID were limited by patient heterogeneity. CVID subjects had higher TCRbeta clonality than healthy controls, most marked in about a third.

This clone was observed at least ten times. Its antigen is not identified. Sequencing ends 3 residues short of the CDR3 end; the germline J gene provides the rest. Germline values: CDR1 LGHNT, CDR2 FRNRAP. CDR3 length: 11 residues. Profiling relied on immunoSEQ multiplex PCR, and the TCRdb table lists in-frame clones only, not all of them. The sample contains 52,000 or so clones, none of them singletons. Sequencing was done on a sample of peripheral blood mononuclear cells. The V and J genes are TRBV12-5 and TRBJ2-7; maybe TRBD2 (5 bases). The sequence came from a person aged 18 to 75 in good health. Incomplete CDR3 DNA: TGTGCCTCGGGGTTTGACTACGAG. Encoded protein: CASGFDYE. The complete CDR3 sequence is CASGFDYEQYF.